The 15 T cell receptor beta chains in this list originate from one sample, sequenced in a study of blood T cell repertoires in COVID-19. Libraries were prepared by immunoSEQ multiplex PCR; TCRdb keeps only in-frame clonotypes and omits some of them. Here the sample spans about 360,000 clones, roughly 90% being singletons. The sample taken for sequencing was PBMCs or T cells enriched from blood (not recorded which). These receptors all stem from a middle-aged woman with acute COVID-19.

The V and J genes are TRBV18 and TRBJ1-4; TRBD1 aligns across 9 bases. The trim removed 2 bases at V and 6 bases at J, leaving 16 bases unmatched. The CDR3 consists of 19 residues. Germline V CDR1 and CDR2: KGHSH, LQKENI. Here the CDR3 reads CASSPREGRWDRADEKLFF. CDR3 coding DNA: TGTGCCAGCTCACCAAGGGAAGGGAGGTGGGACAGGGCGGATGAAAAACTGTTTTTT.

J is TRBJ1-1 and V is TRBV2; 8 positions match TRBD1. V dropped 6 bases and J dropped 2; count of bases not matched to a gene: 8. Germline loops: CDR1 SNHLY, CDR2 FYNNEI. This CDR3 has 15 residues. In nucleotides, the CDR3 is TGTGCCAGCAGGAGAACAGGGGGAATCAACACTGAAGCTTTCTTT. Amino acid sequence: CASRRTGGINTEAFF.

The CDR3 sequence: CASSSRRTAYGYTF. The CDR3 bases are TGTGCCAGCAGCTCCCGTAGAACAGCCTATGGCTACACCTTC. This chain uses TRBV6-4 with TRBJ1-2; D remains ambiguous. Germline loops: CDR1 MRHNA, CDR2 SNTAGT. CDR3 size: 14 residues. V was pared by 6 bases and J by 4 bases, with 15 bases between.

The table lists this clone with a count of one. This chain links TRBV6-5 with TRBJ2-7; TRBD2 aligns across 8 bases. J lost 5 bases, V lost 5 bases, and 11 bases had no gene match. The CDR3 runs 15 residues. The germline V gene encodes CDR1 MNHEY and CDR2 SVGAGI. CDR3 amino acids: CASSRTRGGVDEQYF. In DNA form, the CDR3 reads TGTGCCAGCAGTCGTACCCGGGGGGGCGTCGACGAGCAGTACTTC.

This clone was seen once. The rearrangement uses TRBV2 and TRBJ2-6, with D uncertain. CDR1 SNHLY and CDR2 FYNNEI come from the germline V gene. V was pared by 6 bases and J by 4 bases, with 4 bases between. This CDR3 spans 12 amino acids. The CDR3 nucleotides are TGTGCCAGCAGCCGGGGGGCCAACGTCCTGACTTTC. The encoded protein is CASSRGANVLTF.

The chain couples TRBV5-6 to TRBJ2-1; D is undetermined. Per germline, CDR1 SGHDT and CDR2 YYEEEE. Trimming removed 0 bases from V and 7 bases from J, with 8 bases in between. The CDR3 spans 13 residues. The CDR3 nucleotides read TGTGCCAGCAGCTTGGACAGATCAAATGAGCAGTTCTTC. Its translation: CASSLDRSNEQFF.

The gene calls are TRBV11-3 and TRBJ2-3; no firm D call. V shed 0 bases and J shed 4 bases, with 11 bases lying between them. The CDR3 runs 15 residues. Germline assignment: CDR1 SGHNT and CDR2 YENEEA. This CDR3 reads CASSLDGGSADTQYF. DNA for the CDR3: TGTGCCAGCAGCTTAGACGGCGGTTCGGCAGATACGCAGTATTTT.

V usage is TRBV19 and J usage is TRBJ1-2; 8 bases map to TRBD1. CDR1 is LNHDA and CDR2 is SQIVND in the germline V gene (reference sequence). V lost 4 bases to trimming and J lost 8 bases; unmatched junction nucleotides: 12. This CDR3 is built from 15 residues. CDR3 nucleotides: TGTGCCAGTAGTACGACGGGGGCGACAGGGGAAGGCTACACCTTC. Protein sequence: CASSTTGATGEGYTF.

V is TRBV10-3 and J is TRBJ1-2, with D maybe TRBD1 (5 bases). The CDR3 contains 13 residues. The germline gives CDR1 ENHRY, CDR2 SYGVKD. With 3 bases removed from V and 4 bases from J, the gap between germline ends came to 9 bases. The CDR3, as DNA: TGTGCCATCAGTGAAGACAGACCCTATGGCTACACCTTC. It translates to CAISEDRPYGYTF.

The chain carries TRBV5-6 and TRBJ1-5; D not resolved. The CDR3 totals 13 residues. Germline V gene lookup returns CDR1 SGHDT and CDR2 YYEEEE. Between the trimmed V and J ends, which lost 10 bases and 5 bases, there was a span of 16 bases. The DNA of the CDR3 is TGTGCCGGCGCGTTCCGGGAACATCAGCCCCAGCATTTT. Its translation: CAGAFREHQPQHF.

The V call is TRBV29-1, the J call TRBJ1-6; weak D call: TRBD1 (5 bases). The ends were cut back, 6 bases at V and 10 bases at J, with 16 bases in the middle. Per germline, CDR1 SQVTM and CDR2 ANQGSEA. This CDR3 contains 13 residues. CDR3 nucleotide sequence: TGCAGCGTACAGGTCGATTGGCGATCACCCCTCCACTTT. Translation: CSVQVDWRSPLHF.

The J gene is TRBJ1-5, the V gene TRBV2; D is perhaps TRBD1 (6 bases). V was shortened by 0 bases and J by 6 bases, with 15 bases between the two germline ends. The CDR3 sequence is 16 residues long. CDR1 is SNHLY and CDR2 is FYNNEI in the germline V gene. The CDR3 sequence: CASSEAQGVRGQPQHF. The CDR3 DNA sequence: TGTGCCAGCAGTGAAGCACAGGGAGTCCGGGGTCAGCCCCAGCATTTT. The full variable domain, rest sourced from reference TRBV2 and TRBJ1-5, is EPEVTQTPSHQVTQMGQEVILRCVPISNHLYFYWYRQILGQKVEFLVSFYNNEISEKSEIFDDQFSVERPDGSNFTLKIRSTKLEDSAMYFCASSEAQGVRGQPQHFGDGTRLSIL.

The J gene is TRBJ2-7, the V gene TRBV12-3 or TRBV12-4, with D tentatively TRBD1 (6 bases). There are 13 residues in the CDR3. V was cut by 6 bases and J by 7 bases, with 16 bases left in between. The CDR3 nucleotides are TGTGCCAGCAGCCCAAGCAGGGGAGCTGAGCAGTACTTC. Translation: CASSPSRGAEQYF.

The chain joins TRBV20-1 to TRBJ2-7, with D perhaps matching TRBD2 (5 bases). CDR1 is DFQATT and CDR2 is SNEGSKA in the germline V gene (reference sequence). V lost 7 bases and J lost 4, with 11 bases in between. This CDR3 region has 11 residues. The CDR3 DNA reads TGCAGTGTCGGGGATCGATACGAGCAGTACTTC. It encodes CSVGDRYEQYF.

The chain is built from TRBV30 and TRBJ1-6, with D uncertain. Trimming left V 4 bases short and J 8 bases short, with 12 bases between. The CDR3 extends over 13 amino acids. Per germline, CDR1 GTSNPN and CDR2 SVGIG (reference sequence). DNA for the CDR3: TGTGCCTGGAATTTATGGGGAGATTCACCCCTCCACTTT. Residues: CAWNLWGDSPLHF.